The 13 T cell receptor beta chains below were found in one sample sequenced in a study of PD-L1 blockade in urothelial cancer. Time point: pretreatment peripheral blood. Using immunoSEQ multiplex PCR, the repertoire was profiled, and TCRdb retains in-frame clones only, with some absent. The data show 86,000 or so clones, approximately 87% seen once. The sample was PBMCs, taken around atezolizumab (anti-PD-L1) treatment. The receptors derive from a man between 60 and 75 years old with urothelial cancer.

J is TRBJ2-2 and V is TRBV6-1; no firm D call. The length of the CDR3 is 15 residues. CDR1 and CDR2 from the germline V gene are MNHNS and SASEGT. V dropped 0 bases and J dropped 0 bases, with 5 bases sitting between them. The CDR3 DNA follows: TGTGCCAGCAGTGAAGCATCGGCGAACACCGGGGAGCTGTTTTTT. This codes for CASSEASANTGELFF.

This clone was recorded a few times. The chain couples TRBV18 to TRBJ1-1; 8 bases fit TRBD1. The CDR3 has 15 amino acids. Germline CDR1 reads KGHSH; CDR2 reads LQKENI. V trimming: 4 bases; J trimming: 1 base; junction bases outside the gene matches: 5. The CDR3 region has the DNA TGTGCCAGCTCACAGACCGGACAGGGGAACACTGAAGCTTTCTTT. Its translation is CASSQTGQGNTEAFF.

The V call is TRBV2, the J call TRBJ2-5, with D possibly TRBD1 on 6 matching bases. The V end lost 8 bases, the J end lost 7 bases, and 20 bases lay between the germline ends. The V gene's germline CDR1 is SNHLY and CDR2 FYNNEI. The length of the CDR3 is 14 residues. Written as DNA, the CDR3 is TGTGCCAGCGATCAACAGGGTGCTAAGGTGACCCAGTACTTC. It is translated as CASDQQGAKVTQYF. The full variable domain, rest sourced from reference TRBV2 and TRBJ2-5, is EPEVTQTPSHQVTQMGQEVILRCVPISNHLYFYWYRQILGQKVEFLVSFYNNEISEKSEIFDDQFSVERPDGSNFTLKIRSTKLEDSAMYFCASDQQGAKVTQYFGPGTRLLVL.

This sequence joins TRBV5-4 and TRBJ2-1; 8 bases are shared with TRBD2. J gave up 5 bases and V 4 bases, and 14 bases lay outside the gene matches. CDR3 length equals 17 residues. Per germline, CDR1 SGHNT and CDR2 YYREEE (reference sequence). This CDR3 is CASSRAGRTSNHNEQFF. The CDR3 DNA reads TGTGCCAGCAGCAGAGCCGGGCGGACTAGCAATCACAATGAGCAGTTCTTC.

CDR3 protein: CASSARLAENNEQFF. The CDR3 nucleotides read TGTGCCAGCAGCGCAAGACTAGCCGAAAACAATGAGCAGTTCTTC. The chain recombines TRBV9 with TRBJ2-1; 7 bases match TRBD2. J was trimmed by 5 bases and V by 3 bases; bases with no gene match: 8. Per germline, CDR1 SGDLS and CDR2 YYNGEE. The CDR3 runs to 15 residues.

This clone appeared a single time. V usage is TRBV28 and J usage is TRBJ1-6; no firm D call. Germline values: CDR1 MDHEN, CDR2 SYDVKM. The CDR3 totals 11 residues. The V end lost 6 bases, the J end lost 7 bases, and 4 bases lay between the germline ends. CDR3 in DNA: TGTGCCAGCAGCATCAATTCACCCCTCCACTTT. It specifies CASSINSPLHF.

CDR3 region: CASSIGTVDGYTF. The CDR3 DNA reads as TGTGCCAGTAGTATTGGGACAGTTGATGGCTACACCTTC. The chain combines TRBV19 with TRBJ1-2, with 7 bases identical to TRBD1. Germline lookup yields CDR1 LNHDA and CDR2 SQIVND (reference sequence). V dropped 3 bases and J dropped 6; count of bases not matched to a gene: 4. This CDR3 comprises 13 residues.

This chain links TRBV10-1 with TRBJ1-6; 7 nucleotides line up with TRBD1. V gave up 10 bases and J gave up 1 base; unmatched junction bases: 13. The CDR3 contains 17 residues. Germline values: CDR1 WNHNN, CDR2 SYGVQD (reference sequence). The CDR3 coding sequence is TGCGCCAACAGGCAGGAACAGGGGATATCCTATAATTCACCCCTCCACTTT. Its protein product is CANRQEQGISYNSPLHF.

The rearrangement uses TRBV19 and TRBJ1-5, with D unresolved. The CDR3 runs to 13 residues. CDR1 is LNHDA, CDR2 SQIVND, per germline (reference sequence). V lost 7 bases, J lost 5 bases, and 12 bases lay in between. The CDR3 protein is CASTLGGHQPQHF. CDR3 nucleotide sequence: TGTGCCAGTACCCTCGGTGGGCATCAGCCCCAGCATTTT. The full variable domain, its missing parts supplied by reference TRBV19 and TRBJ1-5, is DGGITQSPKYLFRKEGQNVTLSCEQNLNHDAMYWYRQDPGQGLRLIYYSQIVNDFQKGDIAEGYSVSREKKESFPLTVTSAQKNPTAFYLCASTLGGHQPQHFGDGTRLSIL.

V and J are TRBV28 and TRBJ1-2; possibly TRBD1 for D (5 bases). CDR3 length: 13 amino acids. The V and J ends lost 8 bases and 4 bases respectively, with 14 bases between them. Germline values: CDR1 MDHEN, CDR2 SYDVKM. Here the CDR3 DNA reads TGTGCCAGCGGAACGATTGACAGCTATGGCTACACCTTC. It yields the protein CASGTIDSYGYTF.

The chain combines TRBV28 with TRBJ2-5; D gene unclear. This CDR3 has 14 amino acids. V was cut by 2 bases and J by 4 bases, with 11 bases left in between. The germline CDR1 and CDR2 sequences are MDHEN and SYDVKM. CDR3 sequence (DNA): TGTGCCAGCAGTTTAAGCGACTTCTCAGAGACCCAGTACTTC. Protein: CASSLSDFSETQYF.

J is TRBJ1-5 and V is TRBV7-2; 8 positions agree with TRBD1. The germline V gene has CDR1 SGHTA and CDR2 FQGNSA. Unmatched junction bases numbered 3, after V lost 2 bases and J lost 0 bases. The CDR3 is made up of 16 amino acids. CDR3 DNA: TGTGCCAGCAGCTTATGGGGACAGGCTAGCAATCAGCCCCAGCATTTT. Translated, it gives CASSLWGQASNQPQHF. Based on the CDR3 plus reference TRBV7-2 and TRBJ1-5, the full variable domain is GAGVSQSPSNKVTEKGKDVELRCDPISGHTALYWYRQSLGQGLEFLIYFQGNSAPDKSGLPSDRFSAERTGGSVSTLTIQRTQQEDSAVYLCASSLWGQASNQPQHFGDGTRLSIL.

This clone was seen just once. The J gene is TRBJ1-6, the V gene TRBV7-6; a weak D match, TRBD1 (5 bases). Germline V gene sequence: CDR1 SGHVS, CDR2 FNYEAQ. V lost 3 bases and J lost 5, with 11 bases in between. The CDR3 spans 15 residues. DNA for the CDR3: TGTGCCAGCAGCTTGGCTGCAGGGAATAATTCACCCCTCCACTTT. The encoded protein is CASSLAAGNNSPLHF.